A selection of T cell receptor beta chains follows, all from one sample in a study of blood T cell repertoires in COVID-19. The repertoire was sequenced with immunoSEQ multiplex PCR; TCRdb's copy has only in-frame clones and lacks some. This table holds roughly 45,000 clones, approximately 82% found once. Sample: peripheral blood. These TCRs come from a human donor in a cohort sampled during active COVID-19. Both conserved end residues are part of each CDR3. Fields, in order: D gene, clone size, V gene, J gene, CDR3 DNA, CDR3 protein. The D gene is left open where the match is weak. Some rows mark clone size as missing; the rest say once, few, many or name a class of expanded clone.

>TRBD1|.|TRBV5-1|TRBJ2-1
TGCGCCAGCAGCTTTGGGACAGGGATAGAGCCTCGGAATGAGCAGTTCTTC
CASSFGTGIEPRNEQFF
>TRBD1|.|TRBV10-3|TRBJ2-7
TGTGCCATCCGGGACAGGGAGGACGAGCAGTACTTC
CAIRDREDEQYF
>TRBD1|once|TRBV5-1|TRBJ1-1
TGCGCCAGCAGCTTGGACGGGACAGTGAACACTGAAGCTTTCTTT
CASSLDGTVNTEAFF
>.|.|TRBV19|TRBJ1-2
TGTGCCAGTAGCCTGACGGCAGCCGGGACAATATCCTATGGCTACACCTTC
CASSLTAAGTISYGYTF
>.|.|TRBV5-1|TRBJ2-3
TGCGCCAGCAGCAAGACAGGTGAAGGAACGACAGATACGCAGTATTTT
CASSKTGEGTTDTQYF
>.|few|TRBV7-7|TRBJ1-3
TGTGCCAGCAGCCCCAGTCCGGTGGGGGCCTCTGGAAACACCATATATTTT
CASSPSPVGASGNTIYF
>TRBD2|.|TRBV11-1|TRBJ2-1
TGTGCCAGCAGCCCCAGCGGGAGGGGGAATGAGCAGTTCTTC
CASSPSGRGNEQFF
>TRBD1|.|TRBV13|TRBJ2-7
TGTGCCAGCAGCTTAGGGCAGGGGGCTTACGAGCAGTACTTC
CASSLGQGAYEQYF
>TRBD1|.|TRBV5-1|TRBJ2-1
TGCGCCAGCAGCTTGGCTTCTTCCGGGACAGCTAATGAGCAGTTCTTC
CASSLASSGTANEQFF
>.|once|TRBV5-1|TRBJ2-7
TGCGCCAGCAGCTTATTACAGGGTCCGAACGAGCAGTACTTC
CASSLLQGPNEQYF
>TRBD1|.|TRBV6-4|TRBJ2-6
TGTGCCAGCAGACCCGGACAGGGGGCTGGGGCCAACGTCCTGACTTTC
CASRPGQGAGANVLTF
>.|once|TRBV7-9|TRBJ1-2
TGTGCCAGCAGCTTTTTAGACAGCGCTTATGGCTACACCTTC
CASSFLDSAYGYTF
>TRBD1|.|TRBV30|TRBJ2-7
TGTGCCTGGAGTTTGGGGACAGGTAGGGGCTACGAGCAGTACTTC
CAWSLGTGRGYEQYF
>TRBD1|.|TRBV24-1|TRBJ2-5
TGTGCCACCAGTGATCCACGACAGGGTAGGGAGACCCAGTACTTC
CATSDPRQGRETQYF
>.|.|TRBV28|TRBJ1-5
TGTGCCAGCATCGGCGGGGGGATGACTAGCAATCAGCCCCAGCATTTT
CASIGGGMTSNQPQHF
>.|once|TRBV6-5|TRBJ1-2
TGTGCCAGCATCACCCCCGGGGACTATGGCTACACCTTC
CASITPGDYGYTF
>.|few|TRBV5-4|TRBJ1-2
TGTGCCAGCAGCTTGGACAGAAACTATGGCTACACCTTC
CASSLDRNYGYTF
>TRBD1|few|TRBV2|TRBJ1-2
TGTGCGGACAGGGCAGCCCTTCACTATGGCTACACCTTC
CADRAALHYGYTF
>TRBD1|.|TRBV11-2|TRBJ1-1
TGTGCCAGCAGCTGGGTTCGGGACAGGGAAGCTTTCTTT
CASSWVRDREAFF
>TRBD1|few|TRBV4-3|TRBJ2-7
TGCGCCAGCAGCCAAGATCGGGACAGAGCCTACGAGCAGTACTTC
CASSQDRDRAYEQYF
>.|once|TRBV12-5|TRBJ1-5
TGTGCTAGTGGGCAGGGTTTTGGTCAGCCCCAGCATTTT
CASGQGFGQPQHF
>.|.|TRBV10-3|TRBJ1-3
TGTGCCATCAGCACAGGGTTCGGTGGAAACACCATATATTTT
CAISTGFGGNTIYF
>.|.|TRBV6-5|TRBJ1-5
TGTGCCAGCAGTTACCCGGGGGAAGGGCAGCCCCAGCATTTT
CASSYPGEGQPQHF
>TRBD1|.|TRBV5-1|TRBJ1-5
TGCGCCAGCAGCTTCGGACAGGGCAATCAGCCCCAGCATTTT
CASSFGQGNQPQHF
>TRBD1|.|TRBV25-1|TRBJ1-3
TGTGCCAGCAGTGAATATCCAGGGGGTGGCAACACCATATATTTT
CASSEYPGGGNTIYF
>TRBD1|.|TRBV28|TRBJ1-2
TGTGCCAGCAGAATAGGCTCCGGGACAGGGGACTATGGCTACACCTTC
CASRIGSGTGDYGYTF
>.|.|TRBV7-8|TRBJ1-3
TGTGCCAGCAGCCCTGGACAGACCTCTGGAAACACCATATATTTT
CASSPGQTSGNTIYF
>.|.|TRBV5-1|TRBJ1-1
TGCGCCAGCAGCTTGACGGAGAGCACTGAAGCTTTCTTT
CASSLTESTEAFF
>TRBD1|.|TRBV5-4|TRBJ1-2
TGTGCCAGCAGCTCCAACACCGGGACAGGGGATGGCTACACCTTC
CASSSNTGTGDGYTF
>.|.|TRBV18|TRBJ1-1
TGTGCCAGCTCACCTGGGCCTATAGTGCAGGCCCCCATGAACACTGAAGCTTTCTTT
CASSPGPIVQAPMNTEAFF
>.|few|TRBV2|TRBJ1-2
TGTGCCAGCAGACGAGGGAAGGTGATGTGGGAATATGGCTACACCTTC
CASRRGKVMWEYGYTF
>TRBD1|.|TRBV24-1|TRBJ2-7
TGTGCCACCAGTGATTTGACAGGGGAAAGCTACGAGCAGTACTTC
CATSDLTGESYEQYF
>TRBD1|few|TRBV18|TRBJ1-4
TGTGCCAGCTCACCAGGACAGGGTTGGCCTGAAAAACTGTTTTTT
CASSPGQGWPEKLFF
>TRBD2|.|TRBV24-1|TRBJ2-5
TGTGCCACCAGTGATAAGGGACTAGCTGCGGAGACCCAGTACTTC
CATSDKGLAAETQYF